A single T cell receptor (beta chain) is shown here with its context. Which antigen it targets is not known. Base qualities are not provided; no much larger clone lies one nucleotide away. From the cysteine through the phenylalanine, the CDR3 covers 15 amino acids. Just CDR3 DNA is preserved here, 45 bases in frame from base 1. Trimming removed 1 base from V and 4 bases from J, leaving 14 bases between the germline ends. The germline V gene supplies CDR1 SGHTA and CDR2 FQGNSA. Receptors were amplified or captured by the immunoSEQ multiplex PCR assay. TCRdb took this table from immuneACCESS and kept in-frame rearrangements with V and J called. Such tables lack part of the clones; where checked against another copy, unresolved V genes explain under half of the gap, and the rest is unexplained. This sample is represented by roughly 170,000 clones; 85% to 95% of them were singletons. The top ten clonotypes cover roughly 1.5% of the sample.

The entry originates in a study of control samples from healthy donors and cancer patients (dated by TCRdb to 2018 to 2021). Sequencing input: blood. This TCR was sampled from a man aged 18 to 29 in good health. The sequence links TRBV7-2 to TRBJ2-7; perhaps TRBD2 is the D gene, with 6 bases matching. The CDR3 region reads CASSLVFGAGYEQYF. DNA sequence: TGTGCCAGCAGCTTAGTATTTGGTGCGGGGTACGAGCAGTACTTC.